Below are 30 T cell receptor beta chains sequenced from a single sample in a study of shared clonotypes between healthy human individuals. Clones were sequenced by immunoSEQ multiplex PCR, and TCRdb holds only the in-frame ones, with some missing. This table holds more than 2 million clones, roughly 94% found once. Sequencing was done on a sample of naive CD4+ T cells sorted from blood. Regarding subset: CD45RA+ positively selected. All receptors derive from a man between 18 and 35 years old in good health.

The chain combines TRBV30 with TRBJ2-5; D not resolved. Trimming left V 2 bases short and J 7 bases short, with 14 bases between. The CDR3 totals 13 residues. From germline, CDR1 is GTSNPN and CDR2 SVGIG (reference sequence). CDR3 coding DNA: TGTGCCTGGAGTCCTAGGGCAGACGGGACCCAGTACTTC. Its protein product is CAWSPRADGTQYF.

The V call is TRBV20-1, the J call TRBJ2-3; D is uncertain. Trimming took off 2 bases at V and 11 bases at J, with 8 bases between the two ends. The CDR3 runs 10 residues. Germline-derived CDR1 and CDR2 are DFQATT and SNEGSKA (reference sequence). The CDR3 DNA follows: TGCAGTGCTAGATTCGGACGGCAGTATTTT. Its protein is CSARFGRQYF.

The CDR3 loop is CASSLGMEASTDTQYF. In nucleotides, the CDR3 is TGTGCCAGCAGCTTGGGGATGGAAGCTAGCACAGATACGCAGTATTTT. The chain joins TRBV5-8 to TRBJ2-3; D uncertain. Germline CDR1 SGHTS, CDR2 YDEGEE. Trimming took off 0 bases at V and 0 bases at J, with 11 bases between the two ends. This CDR3 spans 16 amino acids. Full variable domain (remainder filled in from reference TRBV5-8 and TRBJ2-3): EAGVTQSPTHLIKTRGQQATLRCSPISGHTSVYWYQQALGLGLQFLLWYDEGEERNRGNFPPRFSGRQFPNYSSELNVNALELEDSALYLCASSLGMEASTDTQYFGPGTRLTVL.

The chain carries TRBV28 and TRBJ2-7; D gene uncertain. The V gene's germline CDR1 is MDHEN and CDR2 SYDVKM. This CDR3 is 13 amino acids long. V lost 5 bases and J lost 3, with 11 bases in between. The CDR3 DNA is TGTGCCAGCAGTCTCGACAAAAACTACGAGCAGTACTTC. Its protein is CASSLDKNYEQYF.

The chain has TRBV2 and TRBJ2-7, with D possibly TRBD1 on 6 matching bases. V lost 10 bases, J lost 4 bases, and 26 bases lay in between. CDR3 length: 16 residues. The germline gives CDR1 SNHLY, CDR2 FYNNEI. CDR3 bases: TGTGCCACCATCATCTACGCCCGACAGGTTCTGTACGAGCAGTACTTC. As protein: CATIIYARQVLYEQYF. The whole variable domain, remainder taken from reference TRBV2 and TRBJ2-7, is EPEVTQTPSHQVTQMGQEVILRCVPISNHLYFYWYRQILGQKVEFLVSFYNNEISEKSEIFDDQFSVERPDGSNFTLKIRSTKLEDSAMYFCATIIYARQVLYEQYFGPGTRLTVT.

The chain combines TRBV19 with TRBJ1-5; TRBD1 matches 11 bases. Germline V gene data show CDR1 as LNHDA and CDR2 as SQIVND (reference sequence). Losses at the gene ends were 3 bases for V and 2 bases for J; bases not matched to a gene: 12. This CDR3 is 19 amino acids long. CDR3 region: CASSILAGQGERGNQPQHF. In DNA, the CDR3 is TGTGCCAGTAGTATCTTGGCGGGACAGGGGGAAAGAGGCAATCAGCCCCAGCATTTT.

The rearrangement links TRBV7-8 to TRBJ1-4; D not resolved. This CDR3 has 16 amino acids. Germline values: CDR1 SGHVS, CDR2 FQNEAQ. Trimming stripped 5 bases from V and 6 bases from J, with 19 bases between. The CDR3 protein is CASSPFDTNGDEKLFF. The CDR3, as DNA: TGTGCCAGCAGCCCCTTTGACACAAACGGTGATGAAAAACTGTTTTTT.

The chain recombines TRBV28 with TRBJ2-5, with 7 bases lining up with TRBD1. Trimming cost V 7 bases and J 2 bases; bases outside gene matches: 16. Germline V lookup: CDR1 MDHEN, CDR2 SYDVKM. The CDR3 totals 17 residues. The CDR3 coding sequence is TGTGCCAGCACTTACCGCGACAGGGCGAGGGGTCAAGAGACCCAGTACTTC. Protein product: CASTYRDRARGQETQYF.

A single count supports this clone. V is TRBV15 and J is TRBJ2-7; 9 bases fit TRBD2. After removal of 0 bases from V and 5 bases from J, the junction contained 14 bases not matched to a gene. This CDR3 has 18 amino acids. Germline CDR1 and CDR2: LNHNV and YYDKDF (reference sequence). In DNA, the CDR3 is TGTGCCACCAGCAGAGATATCAGCGGGACTAGCCGGCACCACGAGCAGTACTTC. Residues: CATSRDISGTSRHHEQYF.

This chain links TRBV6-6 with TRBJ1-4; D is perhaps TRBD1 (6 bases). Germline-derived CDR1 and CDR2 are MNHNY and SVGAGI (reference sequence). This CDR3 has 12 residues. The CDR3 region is CVAGRGIEKLFF. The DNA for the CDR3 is TGTGTCGCAGGGAGGGGGATAGAAAAACTGTTTTTT.

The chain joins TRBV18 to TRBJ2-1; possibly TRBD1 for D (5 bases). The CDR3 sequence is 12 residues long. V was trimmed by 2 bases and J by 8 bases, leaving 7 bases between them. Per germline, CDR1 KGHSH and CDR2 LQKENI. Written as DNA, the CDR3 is TGTGCCAGCTCACCAGGGGCGGATGAGCAGTTCTTC. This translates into CASSPGADEQFF.

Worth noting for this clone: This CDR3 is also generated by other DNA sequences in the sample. CDR3 sequence: CSVGRGANTEAFF. CDR3 DNA: TGCAGCGTTGGACGGGGAGCGAACACTGAAGCTTTCTTT. The chain recombines TRBV29-1 with TRBJ1-1; D is undetermined. Trimming shortened V by 4 bases and J by 1 base, and 10 bases separated the two germline ends. The CDR3 has 13 amino acids. Germline V gene lookup returns CDR1 SQVTM and CDR2 ANQGSEA.

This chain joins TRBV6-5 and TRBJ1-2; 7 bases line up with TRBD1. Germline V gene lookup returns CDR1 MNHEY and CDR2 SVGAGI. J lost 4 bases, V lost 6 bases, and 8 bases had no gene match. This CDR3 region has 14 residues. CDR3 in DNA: TGTGCCAGCAGGCCTCAAGGGGGCGGCTATGGCTACACCTTC. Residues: CASRPQGGGYGYTF.

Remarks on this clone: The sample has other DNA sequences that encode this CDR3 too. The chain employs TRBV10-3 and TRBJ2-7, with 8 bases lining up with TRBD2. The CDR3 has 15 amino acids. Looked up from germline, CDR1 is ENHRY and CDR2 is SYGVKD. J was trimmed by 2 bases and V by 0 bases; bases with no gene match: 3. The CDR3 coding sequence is TGTGCCATCAGTGAGTCTAGCGGGGCTCCCTACGAGCAGTACTTC. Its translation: CAISESSGAPYEQYF.

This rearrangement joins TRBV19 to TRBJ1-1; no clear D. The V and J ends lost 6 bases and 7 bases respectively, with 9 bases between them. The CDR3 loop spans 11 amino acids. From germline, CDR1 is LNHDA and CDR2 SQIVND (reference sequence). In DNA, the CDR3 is TGTGCCAGTAGCGCGCGGATTGAAGCTTTCTTT. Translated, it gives CASSARIEAFF.

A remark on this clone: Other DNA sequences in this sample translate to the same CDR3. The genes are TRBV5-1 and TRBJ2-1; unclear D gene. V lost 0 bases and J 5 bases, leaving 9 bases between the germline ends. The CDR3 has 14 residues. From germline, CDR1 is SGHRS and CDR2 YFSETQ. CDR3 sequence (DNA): TGCGCCAGCAGCTTGGTTCCCGGCAACAATGAGCAGTTCTTC. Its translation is CASSLVPGNNEQFF.

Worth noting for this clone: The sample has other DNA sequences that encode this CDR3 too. This chain's CDR3 is CASSLGLVTDTQYF. CDR3 DNA sequence: TGCGCCAGCAGCCTAGGCTTAGTTACAGATACGCAGTATTTT. V is TRBV5-1 and J is TRBJ2-3; D is unclear. In germline, CDR1 is SGHRS, CDR2 YFSETQ. The CDR3 is 14 residues long. The ends were cut back, 4 bases at V and 3 bases at J, with 12 bases in the middle.

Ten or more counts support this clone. The CDR3 coding sequence is TGTGCCAGCAGTACGACAGGCCTCTACGAGCAGTACTTC. Its protein is CASSTTGLYEQYF. This chain links TRBV11-2 with TRBJ2-7; possibly TRBD1 for D (6 bases). Trimming cost V 6 bases and J 3 bases, with 12 bases left between them. CDR1 is SGHAT and CDR2 is FQNNGV in the germline V gene. This CDR3 has 13 residues. The full variable domain, its missing parts supplied by reference TRBV11-2 and TRBJ2-7, is EAGVAQSPRYKIIEKRQSVAFWCNPISGHATLYWYQQILGQGPKLLIQFQNNGVVDDSQLPKDRFSAERLKGVDSTLKIQPAKLEDSAVYLCASSTTGLYEQYFGPGTRLTVT.

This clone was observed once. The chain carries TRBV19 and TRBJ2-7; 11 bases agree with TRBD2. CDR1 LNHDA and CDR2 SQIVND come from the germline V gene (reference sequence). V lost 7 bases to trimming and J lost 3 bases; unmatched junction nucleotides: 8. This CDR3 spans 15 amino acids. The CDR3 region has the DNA TGTGCCAGTACCACCGTAGCGGGAGGGATCTACGAGCAGTACTTC. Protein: CASTTVAGGIYEQYF.

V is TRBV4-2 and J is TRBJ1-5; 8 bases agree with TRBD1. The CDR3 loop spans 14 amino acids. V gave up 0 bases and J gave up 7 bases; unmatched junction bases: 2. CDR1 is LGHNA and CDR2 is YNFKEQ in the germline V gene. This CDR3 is CASSQEDREQPQHF. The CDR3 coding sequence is TGTGCCAGCAGCCAAGAGGACAGGGAGCAGCCCCAGCATTTT.

The DNA for the CDR3 is TGCGCCAGCAGCCAGACCCTAAGCTCCTACAATGAGCAGTTCTTC. It codes for CASSQTLSSYNEQFF. The chain recombines TRBV5-1 with TRBJ2-1; D gene uncertain. Germline assignment: CDR1 SGHRS and CDR2 YFSETQ. The length of the CDR3 is 15 residues. The V end was cut by 4 bases, the J end by 0 bases, with 11 bases between.

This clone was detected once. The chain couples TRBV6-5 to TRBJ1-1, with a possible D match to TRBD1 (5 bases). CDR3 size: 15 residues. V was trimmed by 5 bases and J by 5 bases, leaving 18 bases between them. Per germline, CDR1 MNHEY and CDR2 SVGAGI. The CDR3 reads CASSGLGRRTTEAFF. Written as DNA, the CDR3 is TGTGCCAGCAGTGGCCTGGGACGGAGAACAACTGAAGCTTTCTTT.

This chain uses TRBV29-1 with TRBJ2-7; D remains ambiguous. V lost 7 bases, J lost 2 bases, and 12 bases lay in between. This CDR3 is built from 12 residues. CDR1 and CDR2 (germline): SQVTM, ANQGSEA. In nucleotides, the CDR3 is TGCAGCGCCCCCGGGTCCCCCTACGAGCAGTACTTC. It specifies CSAPGSPYEQYF.

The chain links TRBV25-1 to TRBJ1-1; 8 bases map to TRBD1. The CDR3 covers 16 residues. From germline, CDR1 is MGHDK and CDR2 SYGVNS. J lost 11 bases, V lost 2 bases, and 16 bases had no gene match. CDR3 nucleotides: TGTGCCAGCAGTGAAAGAGAACCGGGACAGGTCGGATTCGCTTTCTTT. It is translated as CASSEREPGQVGFAFF.

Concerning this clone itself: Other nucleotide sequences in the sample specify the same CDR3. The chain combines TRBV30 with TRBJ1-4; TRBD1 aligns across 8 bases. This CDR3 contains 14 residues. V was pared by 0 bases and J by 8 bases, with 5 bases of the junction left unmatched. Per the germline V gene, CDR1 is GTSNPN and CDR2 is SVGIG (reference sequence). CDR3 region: CAWSVQGGSEKLFF. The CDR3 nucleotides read TGTGCCTGGAGTGTACAGGGGGGTAGCGAAAAACTGTTTTTT.

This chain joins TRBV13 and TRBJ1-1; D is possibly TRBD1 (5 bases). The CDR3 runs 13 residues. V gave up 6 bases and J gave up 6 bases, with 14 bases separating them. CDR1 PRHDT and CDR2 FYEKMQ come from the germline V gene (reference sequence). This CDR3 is CASSLGRGSEAFF. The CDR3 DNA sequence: TGTGCCAGCAGTCTAGGGAGGGGCTCTGAAGCTTTCTTT.

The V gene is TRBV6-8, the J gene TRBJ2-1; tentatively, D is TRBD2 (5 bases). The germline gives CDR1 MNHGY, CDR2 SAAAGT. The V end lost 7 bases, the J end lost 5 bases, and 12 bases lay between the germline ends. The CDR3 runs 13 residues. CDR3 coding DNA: TGTGCCAGCACCCCTACCGGGGACAATGAGCAGTTCTTC. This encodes CASTPTGDNEQFF.

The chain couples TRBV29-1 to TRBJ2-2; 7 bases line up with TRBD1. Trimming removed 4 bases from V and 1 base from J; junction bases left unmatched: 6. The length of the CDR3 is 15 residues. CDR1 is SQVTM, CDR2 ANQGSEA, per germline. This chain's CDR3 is CSVVSGTVNTGELFF. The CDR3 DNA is TGCAGCGTTGTATCTGGGACAGTGAACACCGGGGAGCTGTTTTTT.

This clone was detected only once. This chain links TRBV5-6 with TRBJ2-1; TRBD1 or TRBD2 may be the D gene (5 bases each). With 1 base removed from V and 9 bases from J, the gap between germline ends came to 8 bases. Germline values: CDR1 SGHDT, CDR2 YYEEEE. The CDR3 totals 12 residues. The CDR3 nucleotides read TGTGCCAGCAGCTTGTTGGGGGTTGAGCAGTTCTTC. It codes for CASSLLGVEQFF.

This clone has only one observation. CDR3 nucleotides: TGTGCCAGCAGCTTAAAACGGGACAGGGTTGGTCAGCCCCAGCATTTT. This translates into CASSLKRDRVGQPQHF. The chain has TRBV7-8 and TRBJ1-5; 9 bases map to TRBD1. This CDR3 contains 16 residues. CDR1 is SGHVS, CDR2 FQNEAQ, per germline. V dropped 2 bases and J dropped 6; count of bases not matched to a gene: 8.